This T cell receptor (beta chain) was observed in a study of CD4 and CD8 cells across lung adenocarcinoma regions. This clonotype has just a few counts. TCRdb re-called the PCR reads through MiXCR, storing one row per CDR3 protein. The sample has about 9,200 distinct CDR3 sequences, approximately 46% seen once. Material: CD8+ T cells from the margin of a lung tumor. The origin of this receptor is a male donor with lung adenocarcinoma. The CD4 and CD8 labels of this study may be unreliable.

The CDR3 nucleotides are TGCGCCAGCAGTGGGCCATGGGACACCGACTACGAGCAGTACTTC. Its translation: CASSGPWDTDYEQYF. This chain links TRBV10-2 with TRBJ2-7; tentatively, D is TRBD1 (6 bases). The germline V gene has CDR1 WSHSY and CDR2 SAAADI. CDR3 length: 15 residues. Trimming cost V 4 bases and J 3 bases, with 16 bases left between them.